These 18 T cell receptor beta chains share one sample of origin, sequenced in a study of blood T cell repertoires in COVID-19. The repertoire was sequenced with immunoSEQ multiplex PCR; TCRdb's copy has only in-frame clones and lacks some. This table holds about 99,000 clones, about four fifths found once. Sequencing input: peripheral blood. These receptor sequences come from a human donor in a cohort sampled during active COVID-19.

J is TRBJ1-1 and V is TRBV7-2, with 8 bases fitting TRBD1. The CDR3 contains 13 residues. The J segment lost 7 bases and the V segment lost 5 bases, leaving 6 bases of the junction unmatched. Germline CDR1 SGHTA, CDR2 FQGNSA. CDR3 region: CASSGRTGREAFF. CDR3 nucleotides: TGTGCCAGCAGCGGACGGACAGGGCGTGAAGCTTTCTTT.

The chain joins TRBV5-1 to TRBJ1-2; the D gene is possibly TRBD1 (6 bases). CDR1 and CDR2 (germline): SGHRS, YFSETQ. V was trimmed by 4 bases and J by 4 bases, leaving 11 bases between them. The CDR3 is 13 residues long. CDR3 loop: CASSADSSYGYTF. DNA for the CDR3: TGCGCCAGCAGCGCGGACAGCAGCTATGGCTACACCTTC.

This sequence joins TRBV19 and TRBJ1-2; a weak D match, TRBD1 (6 bases). V shed 3 bases and J shed 4 bases, with 12 bases lying between them. Germline CDR1 LNHDA, CDR2 SQIVND (reference sequence). The CDR3 has 14 amino acids. The CDR3 bases are TGTGCCAGTAGTATTGACAGGCAGCTCTATGGCTACACCTTC. Translated, it gives CASSIDRQLYGYTF.

This chain links TRBV11-2 with TRBJ2-2, with 9 positions matching TRBD1. This CDR3 comprises 16 residues. The V segment lost 3 bases and the J segment 7 bases; nucleotides outside the gene matches: 9. Germline V gene data show CDR1 as SGHAT and CDR2 as FQNNGV. This CDR3 reads CASSLGTGGAYGELFF. DNA for the CDR3: TGTGCCAGCAGCTTGGGCACAGGGGGCGCGTACGGGGAGCTGTTTTTT.

The chain carries TRBV15 and TRBJ1-1, with 8 positions matching TRBD1. CDR1 and CDR2 (germline): LNHNV, YYDKDF (reference sequence). The J segment lost 2 bases and the V segment lost 0 bases, leaving 2 bases of the junction unmatched. The CDR3 spans 15 residues. DNA of the CDR3: TGTGCCACCAGCAGAGACAGGGGGCTTAACACTGAAGCTTTCTTT. Amino acid sequence: CATSRDRGLNTEAFF.

This rearrangement joins TRBV6-2 or TRBV6-3 to TRBJ1-5; D not resolved. The CDR3 covers 12 residues. Germline V CDR1 and CDR2: MNHEY, SVGEGT. V lost 4 bases to trimming and J lost 6 bases, with 7 bases between them. The CDR3 reads CASSFGSQPQHF. CDR3 nucleotide sequence: TGTGCCAGCAGTTTCGGGAGTCAGCCCCAGCATTTT.

The chain joins TRBV5-1 to TRBJ2-3, with D perhaps matching TRBD2 (6 bases). The CDR3 is 14 residues long. Trimming removed 4 bases from V and 4 bases from J, with 13 bases in between. From germline, CDR1 is SGHRS and CDR2 YFSETQ. CDR3 amino acids: CASSPGTGADTQYF. As DNA, the CDR3 is TGCGCCAGCAGCCCCGGGACGGGAGCAGATACGCAGTATTTT.

This sequence joins TRBV5-1 and TRBJ1-1, with TRBD1 identical over 7 bases. The V gene end was trimmed by 4 bases and the J gene end by 6 bases; junction bases not matched to a gene: 6. There are 13 residues in the CDR3. Germline values: CDR1 SGHRS, CDR2 YFSETQ. CDR3 bases: TGCGCCAGCAGCACCGGGACAGAAGCTGAAGCTTTCTTT. Its protein product is CASSTGTEAEAFF.

The rearrangement joins TRBV6-2 or TRBV6-3 to TRBJ2-1; a possible D gene is TRBD2 (5 bases). The CDR3 totals 13 residues. V was shortened by 5 bases and J by 5 bases, with 10 bases between the two germline ends. Germline values: CDR1 MNHEY, CDR2 SVGEGT. Here the CDR3 DNA reads TGTGCCAGCAGTCCCTGGACTGACAATGAGCAGTTCTTC. Protein: CASSPWTDNEQFF.

The chain combines TRBV18 with TRBJ2-5, with a tentative D call TRBD2 (5 bases). CDR1 is KGHSH, CDR2 LQKENI, per germline. The length of the CDR3 is 16 residues. V lost 3 bases and J 1 base, leaving 15 bases between the germline ends. CDR3 in amino acids: CASSPRSVLLQETQYF. CDR3 DNA sequence: TGTGCCAGCTCACCTCGTAGCGTCCTACTCCAAGAGACCCAGTACTTC.

The chain links TRBV2 to TRBJ2-1; possibly TRBD1 for D (5 bases). Germline V gene sequence: CDR1 SNHLY, CDR2 FYNNEI. V was cut by 7 bases and J by 4 bases, with 14 bases left in between. This CDR3 has 14 amino acids. Here the CDR3 reads CASMWQGSYNEQFF. The CDR3 bases are TGTGCCAGCATGTGGCAGGGCTCTTACAATGAGCAGTTCTTC.

This clone was found a few times. The J gene is TRBJ2-2, the V gene TRBV15; tentatively, D is TRBD2 (7 bases). Trimming took 3 bases from V and 4 from J, leaving 12 bases between them. This CDR3 region has 15 residues. Per the germline V gene, CDR1 is LNHNV and CDR2 is YYDKDF (reference sequence). The DNA for the CDR3 is TGTGCCACCAGCAGGGCGGGGGCAGGCACCGGGGAGCTGTTTTTT. It is translated as CATSRAGAGTGELFF.

This chain connects TRBV5-1 to TRBJ1-4; tentatively, D is TRBD1 (6 bases). Trimming took 7 bases from V and 4 from J, leaving 17 bases between them. Germline CDR1 and CDR2: SGHRS and YFSETQ. This CDR3 is 15 amino acids long. In DNA form, the CDR3 reads TGCGCCAGCTGTTTATGGGGGCAAAGTAATGAAAAACTGTTTTTT. Protein sequence: CASCLWGQSNEKLFF. Drawing the rest from reference TRBV5-1 and TRBJ1-4, the complete variable domain is KAGVTQTPRYLIKTRGQQVTLSCSPISGHRSVSWYQQTPGQGLQFLFEYFSETQRNKGNFPGRFSGRQFSNSRSEMNVSTLELGDSALYLCASCLWGQSNEKLFFGSGTQLSVL.

This chain uses TRBV19 with TRBJ1-2, with 7 positions matching TRBD1. Germline lookup yields CDR1 LNHDA and CDR2 SQIVND (reference sequence). The CDR3 has 17 residues. V trimming: 0 bases; J trimming: 4 bases; junction bases outside the gene matches: 11. CDR3 nucleotide sequence: TGTGCCAGTAGTATAGATCGGTCGAGGACAGGCGGCTATGGCTACACCTTC. Translated: CASSIDRSRTGGYGYTF. Drawing the rest from reference TRBV19 and TRBJ1-2, the complete variable domain is DGGITQSPKYLFRKEGQNVTLSCEQNLNHDAMYWYRQDPGQGLRLIYYSQIVNDFQKGDIAEGYSVSREKKESFPLTVTSAQKNPTAFYLCASSIDRSRTGGYGYTFGSGTRLTVV.

This chain links TRBV3-1 (or the pseudogene TRBV3-2) with TRBJ1-5, with a tentative D call TRBD1 (6 bases). The CDR3 sequence is 15 residues long. Trimming cost V 3 bases and J 2 bases, with 11 bases left between them. Germline V gene lookup returns CDR1 LGHDT and CDR2 YNNKEL (reference sequence). The CDR3 loop is CASSHGSGGNQPQHF. As DNA, the CDR3 is TGTGCCAGCAGCCATGGGTCAGGGGGCAATCAGCCCCAGCATTTT.

V usage is TRBV11-3 and J usage is TRBJ2-7, with 7 bases fitting TRBD2. Looked up from germline, CDR1 is SGHNT and CDR2 is YENEEA. Trimming removed 4 bases from V and 0 bases from J; junction bases left unmatched: 6. The CDR3 has 15 amino acids. This CDR3 is CASSSGGINSYEQYF. CDR3 DNA sequence: TGTGCCAGCAGCTCCGGGGGGATAAACTCCTACGAGCAGTACTTC.

This clone was seen a handful of times. The CDR3 region has the DNA TGTGCCAGCAGCTTACAGGGGGGCCCCTACGAGCAGTACTTC. Translated, it gives CASSLQGGPYEQYF. V usage is TRBV5-5 and J usage is TRBJ2-7; 8 bases map to TRBD1. Trimming cost V 2 bases and J 2 bases; bases outside gene matches: 3. The CDR3 loop spans 14 amino acids. Germline loops: CDR1 SGHKS, CDR2 YYEKEE (reference sequence).

The chain employs TRBV19 and TRBJ2-1; D gene ambiguous. The CDR3 runs to 16 residues. Trimming took off 1 base at V and 7 bases at J, with 17 bases between the two ends. Germline values: CDR1 LNHDA, CDR2 SQIVND (reference sequence). The CDR3 nucleotides read TGTGCCAGTAGTATAGGCTCGGCTCCGGCCGGGAATGAGCAGTTCTTC. Protein sequence: CASSIGSAPAGNEQFF.